One sample yielded the 28 T cell receptor beta chains listed below, sequenced in a study of neurological immune-mediated disorders. TCRdb fed the 5' RACE reads into MiXCR, producing one record per CDR3 protein. The data contain around 29,000 distinct CDR3 sequences, approximately 5% of them singletons. The sample was CD4+ T cells from blood. These receptors came from a woman in her forties or fifties in good health.

The genes are TRBV9 and TRBJ2-6; 7 bases fit TRBD1. The CDR3 spans 20 residues. The germline CDR1 and CDR2 sequences are SGDLS and YYNGEE. V was clipped by 0 bases and J by 0 bases; unmatched bases: 12. The CDR3 spells CASSVDEWVRGNSGANVLTF. CDR3 sequence (DNA): TGTGCCAGCAGCGTAGATGAATGGGTCAGGGGGAACTCTGGGGCCAACGTCCTGACTTTC.

This clonotype was found many times. This sequence joins TRBV12-3 or TRBV12-4 and TRBJ2-5; maybe TRBD2 (5 bases). The V end lost 6 bases, the J end lost 6 bases, and 8 bases lay between the germline ends. The CDR3 is 11 residues long. CDR3 coding DNA: TGTGCCAGCAGAACCGGGAAGACCCAGTACTTC. It encodes CASRTGKTQYF.

This clonotype was seen at least ten times. This rearrangement joins TRBV28 to TRBJ1-4; 8 bases map to TRBD1. V trimming: 3 bases; J trimming: 8 bases; junction bases outside the gene matches: 5. The CDR3 totals 14 residues. Germline V gene sequence: CDR1 MDHEN, CDR2 SYDVKM. Here the CDR3 DNA reads TGTGCCAGCAGTTTGGACAGGGTTATAGAAAAACTGTTTTTT. Translated, it gives CASSLDRVIEKLFF.

This clonotype was observed many times. This chain uses TRBV28 with TRBJ2-3; possible D gene TRBD2, 6 bases. CDR1 MDHEN and CDR2 SYDVKM come from the germline V gene. The V and J ends lost 5 bases and 2 bases respectively, with 17 bases between them. The CDR3 runs 16 residues. CDR3 region: CASSRVGRGYTDTQYF. The CDR3 DNA is TGTGCCAGCAGTAGAGTTGGGCGGGGATACACAGATACGCAGTATTTT. The full variable domain, rest sourced from reference TRBV28 and TRBJ2-3, is DVKVTQSSRYLVKRTGEKVFLECVQDMDHENMFWYRQDPGLGLRLIYFSYDVKMKEKGDIPEGYSVSREKKERFSLILESASTNQTSMYLCASSRVGRGYTDTQYFGPGTRLTVL.

This clonotype was detected many times. This chain joins TRBV20-1 and TRBJ2-1; D perhaps matches TRBD2 (6 bases). Looked up from germline, CDR1 is DFQATT and CDR2 is SNEGSKA (reference sequence). The CDR3 has 14 amino acids. The ends were cut back, 3 bases at V and 0 bases at J, with 9 bases in the middle. CDR3: CSASGSTSYNEQFF. CDR3 nucleotides: TGCAGTGCTAGCGGGAGCACCTCCTACAATGAGCAGTTCTTC.

There are many counts of this clonotype. This chain links TRBV5-1 with TRBJ2-1, with 11 bases identical to TRBD2. In germline, CDR1 is SGHRS, CDR2 YFSETQ. V shed 4 bases, J shed 10 bases, and the junction held 16 bases outside the gene matches. CDR3 length equals 17 residues. The CDR3 DNA follows: TGCGCCAGCAGCCCGCAAACTAGCGGGAGAGGAAGTGGAGAGCAGTTCTTC. The encoded protein is CASSPQTSGRGSGEQFF.

Ten or more counts support this clonotype. The CDR3 DNA reads TGCAGTGCTAGAAGGACAGGGTGGGATTCACCCCTCCACTTT. It is translated as CSARRTGWDSPLHF. This chain connects TRBV20-1 to TRBJ1-6; TRBD1 agrees at 8 bases. CDR1 is DFQATT and CDR2 is SNEGSKA in the germline V gene (reference sequence). With 2 bases clipped from V and 8 bases from J, the junction kept 5 bases outside the gene matches. This CDR3 has 14 amino acids.

By its share, this clonotype is medium-sized. The V call is TRBV28, the J call TRBJ2-2, with D uncertain. Trimming cost V 5 bases and J 4 bases, with 11 bases left between them. The CDR3 has 14 amino acids. Germline lookup yields CDR1 MDHEN and CDR2 SYDVKM. The CDR3 is CASSIRVPTGELFF. The CDR3 coding sequence is TGTGCCAGCAGTATCCGGGTCCCCACCGGGGAGCTGTTTTTT. Supplemented by reference TRBV28 and TRBJ2-2, the full variable domain reads DVKVTQSSRYLVKRTGEKVFLECVQDMDHENMFWYRQDPGLGLRLIYFSYDVKMKEKGDIPEGYSVSREKKERFSLILESASTNQTSMYLCASSIRVPTGELFFGEGSRLTVL.

This clonotype was seen at least ten times. The chain combines TRBV7-2 with TRBJ2-7; 9 bases are shared with TRBD2. V lost 2 bases and J lost 2; bases outside the gene matches: 4. The CDR3 loop spans 15 amino acids. Germline CDR1 is SGHTA and CDR2 is FQGNSA. The CDR3, as DNA: TGTGCCAGCAGCTTAAGGCGGGAGGGAGCCTACGAGCAGTACTTC. Amino acids: CASSLRREGAYEQYF.

This clonotype was observed at least ten times. The chain couples TRBV2 to TRBJ1-1, with D hard to call. The CDR3 sequence is 13 residues long. Germline CDR1 and CDR2: SNHLY and FYNNEI. Trimming cost V 7 bases and J 1 base, with 10 bases left between them. The CDR3 DNA reads as TGTGCCAGCAATAGGGTTGGGAACACTGAAGCTTTCTTT. Translating it yields CASNRVGNTEAFF. Full variable domain (outside the CDR3, taken from reference TRBV2 and TRBJ1-1): EPEVTQTPSHQVTQMGQEVILRCVPISNHLYFYWYRQILGQKVEFLVSFYNNEISEKSEIFDDQFSVERPDGSNFTLKIRSTKLEDSAMYFCASNRVGNTEAFFGQGTRLTVV.

This clonotype was counted many times. The gene calls are TRBV20-1 and TRBJ1-5, with D possibly being TRBD1 (6 bases). The CDR3 spans 17 residues. V was trimmed by 0 bases and J by 5 bases, leaving 20 bases between them. In germline, CDR1 is DFQATT, CDR2 SNEGSKA (reference sequence). CDR3: CSARDSSRQGSDQPQHF. The CDR3 DNA follows: TGCAGTGCTAGAGATTCAAGTCGTCAGGGGTCTGATCAGCCCCAGCATTTT.

The sample holds many counts of this clonotype. CDR3 in amino acids: CASRESTGAGQPQHF. Here the CDR3 DNA reads TGTGCCAGCAGAGAATCCACAGGCGCGGGTCAGCCCCAGCATTTT. The chain carries TRBV6-1 and TRBJ1-5; a weak D match, TRBD1 (5 bases). Trimming took off 6 bases at V and 6 bases at J, with 18 bases between the two ends. Germline values: CDR1 MNHNS, CDR2 SASEGT. The CDR3 runs to 15 residues.

This clonotype was seen only a few times. This chain links TRBV19 with TRBJ1-1, with D tentatively TRBD1 (5 bases). The V end lost 6 bases, the J end lost 1 base, and 15 bases lay between the germline ends. The CDR3 consists of 15 residues. From germline, CDR1 is LNHDA and CDR2 SQIVND (reference sequence). The CDR3 DNA reads as TGTGCCAGTAGCCCGGGGACCACGGGGAACACTGAAGCTTTCTTT. It yields the protein CASSPGTTGNTEAFF.

This clonotype was recorded at least ten times. The CDR3 region is CASRSGQGWYEQYF. The CDR3 region has the DNA TGTGCCAGCAGGTCAGGACAGGGGTGGTACGAGCAGTACTTC. V usage is TRBV12-3 or TRBV12-4 and J usage is TRBJ2-7, with 9 bases that match TRBD1. V lost 6 bases, J lost 4 bases, and 7 bases stayed unmatched. This CDR3 has 14 amino acids.

This clonotype was seen repeatedly, ten times or more. The V gene is TRBV10-2, the J gene TRBJ2-7; either TRBD1 or TRBD2 may supply D (5 bases each). The CDR3 sequence is 13 residues long. The germline V and J ends were trimmed by 7 bases and 6 bases, with 16 bases remaining between them. Germline V gene sequence: CDR1 WSHSY, CDR2 SAAADI. The CDR3, as DNA: TGCGCCAGCACCGGGACGCCCGACGGCGAGCAGTACTTC. Residues: CASTGTPDGEQYF.

In its sample, this clonotype was seen many times. The CDR3 sequence is CASSQGTGGRTEAFF. CDR3 coding DNA: TGCGCCAGCAGCCAAGGGACAGGGGGAAGAACTGAAGCTTTCTTT. The rearrangement joins TRBV4-3 to TRBJ1-1; 10 positions match TRBD1. This CDR3 has 15 residues. From germline, CDR1 is LGHNA and CDR2 YSLEER. J lost 5 bases, V lost 1 base, and 4 bases had no gene match.

This clonotype was detected ten times or more. The chain joins TRBV10-3 to TRBJ2-2; no firm D call. V shed 2 bases and J shed 3 bases, with 7 bases lying between them. The CDR3 is made up of 14 amino acids. The germline V gene encodes CDR1 ENHRY and CDR2 SYGVKD. Here the CDR3 reads CAISERLDTGELFF. In nucleotides, the CDR3 is TGTGCCATCAGTGAGCGGTTGGACACCGGGGAGCTGTTTTTT.

The rearrangement links TRBV20-1 to TRBJ1-1; D is unresolved. CDR1 is DFQATT and CDR2 is SNEGSKA in the germline V gene (reference sequence). The CDR3 has 11 residues. CDR3 coding DNA: TGCAGGGCGAGTGGGAGGACTGAAGCTTTCTTT. Residues: CRASGRTEAFF.

The sample holds many counts of this clonotype. The CDR3 loop reads CASGTETGLAGETQYF. As DNA, the CDR3 is TGTGCTAGTGGCACCGAAACCGGACTAGCAGGGGAGACCCAGTACTTC. The chain joins TRBV12-5 to TRBJ2-5, with TRBD2 matching over 8 bases. V shed 6 bases and J 5 bases; nucleotides not matched to a gene: 14. The germline CDR1 and CDR2 sequences are LGHNT and FRNRAP. The CDR3 has 16 amino acids.

This clonotype was observed at least ten times. The genes are TRBV6-5 and TRBJ1-3; D may be TRBD1 (5 bases). The germline V gene encodes CDR1 MNHEY and CDR2 SVGAGI. The CDR3 sequence is 17 residues long. Trimming removed 7 bases from V and 4 bases from J, with 23 bases in between. The CDR3 here is CASMRAFSAGSGNTIYF. CDR3 in DNA: TGTGCCAGCATGAGGGCGTTCTCGGCAGGGTCGGGAAACACCATATATTTT.

This clonotype was found many times. The chain links TRBV28 to TRBJ1-1, with D possibly TRBD1 on 5 matching bases. In germline, CDR1 is MDHEN, CDR2 SYDVKM. The CDR3 consists of 15 residues. The V end was cut by 5 bases, the J end by 9 bases, with 22 bases between. The CDR3 region has the DNA TGTGCCAGCAGTCCGACAGCGTCCCCAAGGGGACAAGCTTTCTTT. It encodes CASSPTASPRGQAFF.

This clonotype came up many times. Written as DNA, the CDR3 is TGTGCCAGCGCTCCCTTCGGGACAGGGGAAGTTGTAGCTTTCTTT. Translating it yields CASAPFGTGEVVAFF. The chain employs TRBV12-3 or TRBV12-4 and TRBJ1-1, with 10 bases that match TRBD1. Trimming took 8 bases from V and 10 from J; bases not matched to a gene: 16. This CDR3 has 15 residues.

This clonotype was seen repeatedly, ten times or more. This chain links TRBV7-6 with TRBJ2-3; D might be TRBD2 (5 bases). V lost 0 bases and J 4 bases, leaving 8 bases between the germline ends. Germline CDR1 SGHVS, CDR2 FNYEAQ. There are 14 residues in the CDR3. For the CDR3, the DNA is TGTGCCAGCAGCTTAGCGTTGAGGGCAGATACGCAGTATTTT. As protein: CASSLALRADTQYF.

This clonotype was recorded many times. This chain's CDR3 is CASSETSYEQYF. For the CDR3, the DNA is TGTGCCAGCAGTGAAACCTCCTACGAGCAGTACTTC. V gene TRBV6-1 combines with J gene TRBJ2-7; unclear D gene. Per germline, CDR1 MNHNS and CDR2 SASEGT. The CDR3 is 12 residues long. The ends were cut back, 2 bases at V and 0 bases at J, with 2 bases in the middle.

This clonotype ranks as medium-sized. The chain employs TRBV9 and TRBJ2-1; 11 bases align to TRBD2. This CDR3 region has 15 residues. Per germline, CDR1 SGDLS and CDR2 YYNGEE. Trimming at V came to 0 bases and at J to 8 bases, leaving 4 bases not matched to a gene. The DNA for the CDR3 is TGTGCCAGCAGCGTAGGACTAGCGGGAAGCTATGAGCAGTTCTTC. As protein: CASSVGLAGSYEQFF.

This rearrangement joins TRBV5-5 to TRBJ1-5; D is uncertain. The germline V and J ends were trimmed by 2 bases and 5 bases, with 14 bases remaining between them. The CDR3 is made up of 15 amino acids. CDR1 is SGHKS and CDR2 is YYEKEE in the germline V gene (reference sequence). The CDR3 DNA reads TGTGCCAGCAGCTTCTGGGGTGCTCAGGATCAGCCCCAGCATTTT. It codes for CASSFWGAQDQPQHF.

This clonotype was seen repeatedly, ten times or more. The rearrangement uses TRBV20-1 and TRBJ2-3; D unresolved. The CDR3 length is 14 residues. Germline CDR1 is DFQATT and CDR2 is SNEGSKA (reference sequence). The ends were cut back, 1 base at V and 2 bases at J, with 10 bases in the middle. The DNA for the CDR3 is TGCAGTGCTAGAGTGGGCAGAACCACAGATACGCAGTATTTT. It codes for CSARVGRTTDTQYF.

This clonotype was recorded at least ten times. The chain joins TRBV5-1 to TRBJ1-6; 10 bases map to TRBD1. This CDR3 is 15 amino acids long. CDR1 SGHRS and CDR2 YFSETQ come from the germline V gene. Trimming took 4 bases from V and 10 from J; bases not matched to a gene: 8. CDR3 region: CASSLGQGVRSPLHF. CDR3 DNA: TGCGCCAGCAGCCTAGGACAGGGGGTAAGATCACCCCTCCACTTT.